This T cell receptor beta chain was retrieved from a study of cytomegalovirus exposure and HLA in healthy donors. Study-level results: In vitro data verified three CMV-associated chains as specific for CMV antigens. The authors listed some 160 TCR beta chains as cytomegalovirus-associated. Per published reports, the classifier diagnosed cytomegalovirus status with high specificity and sensitivity. The finding came from a later analysis; first-cohort TCR clusters tended to co-occur in the roughly 120 validation repertoires.

Comment on this clone: No antigen is known for it.

Generated by immunoSEQ multiplex PCR, the TCRdb table keeps only in-frame clones and is missing some. This sample has about 400,000 clones, with 86% found just once. The germline CDR1 and CDR2 sequences are MNHEY and SMNVEV (reference sequence). Trimming took 4 bases from V and 4 from J; bases not matched to a gene: 10. The length of the CDR3 is 16 residues. The sequenced sample was PBMCs. The chain recombines TRBV27 with TRBJ2-7; TRBD2 aligns across 10 bases. The sequence was collected from a woman younger than 30 in good health and CMV-seronegative. CDR3 coding DNA: TGTGCCAGCAGTTCGTCCATAGCGGGAGGCGGATACGAGCAGTACTTC. Translating it yields CASSSSIAGGGYEQYF.